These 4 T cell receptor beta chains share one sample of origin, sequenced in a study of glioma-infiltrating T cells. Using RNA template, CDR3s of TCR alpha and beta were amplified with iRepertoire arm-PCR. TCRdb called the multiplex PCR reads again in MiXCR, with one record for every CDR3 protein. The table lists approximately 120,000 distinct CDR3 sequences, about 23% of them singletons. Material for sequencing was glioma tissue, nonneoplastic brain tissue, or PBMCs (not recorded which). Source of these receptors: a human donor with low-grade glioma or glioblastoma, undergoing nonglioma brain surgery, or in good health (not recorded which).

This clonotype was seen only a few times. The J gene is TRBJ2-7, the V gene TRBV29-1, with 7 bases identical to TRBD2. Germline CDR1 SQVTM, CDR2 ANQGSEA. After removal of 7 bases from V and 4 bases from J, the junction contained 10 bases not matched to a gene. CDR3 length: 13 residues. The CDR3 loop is CSARTSPRYEQYF. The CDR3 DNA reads TGCAGCGCCCGGACTAGTCCTAGGTACGAGCAGTACTTC.

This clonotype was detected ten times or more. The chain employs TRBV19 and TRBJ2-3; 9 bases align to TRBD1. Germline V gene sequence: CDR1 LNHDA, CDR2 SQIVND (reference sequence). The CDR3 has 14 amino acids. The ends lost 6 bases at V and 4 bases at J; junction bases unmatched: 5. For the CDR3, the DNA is TGTGCCAGTAGCCTTGGACAGGGGTCAGATACGCAGTATTTT. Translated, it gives CASSLGQGSDTQYF.

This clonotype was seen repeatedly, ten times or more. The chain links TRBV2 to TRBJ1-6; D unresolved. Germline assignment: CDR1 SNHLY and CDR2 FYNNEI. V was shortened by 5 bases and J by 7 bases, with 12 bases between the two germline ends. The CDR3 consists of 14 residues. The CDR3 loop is CASSNERGNSPLHF. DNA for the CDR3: TGTGCCAGCAGTAACGAGAGAGGCAATTCACCCCTCCACTTT.

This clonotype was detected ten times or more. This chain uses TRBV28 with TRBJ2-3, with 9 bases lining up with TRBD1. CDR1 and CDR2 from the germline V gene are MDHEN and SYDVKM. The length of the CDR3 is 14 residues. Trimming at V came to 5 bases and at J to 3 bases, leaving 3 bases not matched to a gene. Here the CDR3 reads CASSDRGKTDTQYF. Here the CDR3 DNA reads TGTGCCAGCAGTGACAGGGGGAAGACAGATACGCAGTATTTT.